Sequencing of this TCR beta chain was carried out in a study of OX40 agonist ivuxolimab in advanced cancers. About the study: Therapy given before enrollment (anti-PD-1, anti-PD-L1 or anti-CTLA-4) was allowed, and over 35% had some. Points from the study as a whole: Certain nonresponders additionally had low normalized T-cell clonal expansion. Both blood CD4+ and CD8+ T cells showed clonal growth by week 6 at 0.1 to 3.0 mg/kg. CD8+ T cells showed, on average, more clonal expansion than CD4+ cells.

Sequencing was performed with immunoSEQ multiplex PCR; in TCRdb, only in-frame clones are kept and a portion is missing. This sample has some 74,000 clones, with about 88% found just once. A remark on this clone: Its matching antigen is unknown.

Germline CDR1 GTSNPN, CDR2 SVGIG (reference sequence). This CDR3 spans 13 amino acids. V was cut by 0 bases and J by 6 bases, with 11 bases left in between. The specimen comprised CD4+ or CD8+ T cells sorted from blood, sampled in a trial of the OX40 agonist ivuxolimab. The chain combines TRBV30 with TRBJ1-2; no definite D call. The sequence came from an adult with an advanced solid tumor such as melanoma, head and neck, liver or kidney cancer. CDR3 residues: CAWSVRVGDGYTF. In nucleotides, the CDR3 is TGTGCCTGGAGTGTAAGAGTGGGAGATGGCTACACCTTC.